Below, 3 T cell receptor beta chains from the same sample are listed, as sequenced in a study of blood T cell repertoires in COVID-19. Profiling relied on immunoSEQ multiplex PCR, and the TCRdb table lists in-frame clones only, not all of them. This sample has about 97,000 clones; 88% occur once, and the top ten carry approximately 2%. Material for sequencing was peripheral blood. The receptor source for this set is a man aged 45-65 years with COVID-19, enrolled during active disease.

The chain has TRBV5-1 and TRBJ1-2; TRBD1 aligns across 8 bases. Trimming removed 0 bases from V and 7 bases from J; junction bases left unmatched: 5. CDR1 SGHRS and CDR2 YFSETQ come from the germline V gene. The CDR3 sequence is 14 residues long. The DNA for the CDR3 is TGCGCCAGCAGCTTGGAAGGACAGGGACCTGGCTACACCTTC. It yields the protein CASSLEGQGPGYTF.

This clone was seen only a few times. This chain joins TRBV2 and TRBJ2-7; 7 positions agree with TRBD2. Germline CDR1 reads SNHLY; CDR2 reads FYNNEI. The V and J ends lost 8 bases and 0 bases, in that order; junction bases with no gene match: 7. This CDR3 spans 14 amino acids. The CDR3 protein is CASHPGTTSYEQYF. CDR3 bases: TGTGCCAGCCATCCCGGGACTACCTCCTACGAGCAGTACTTC.

The rearrangement links TRBV28 to TRBJ1-2, with TRBD1 as a possible D gene (6 bases). The CDR3 contains 13 residues. Looked up from germline, CDR1 is MDHEN and CDR2 is SYDVKM. V gave up 8 bases and J gave up 4 bases, with 14 bases separating them. The CDR3 DNA follows: TGTGCCAGCGGACTGGACAGAGCCTATGGCTACACCTTC. Amino acid sequence: CASGLDRAYGYTF.